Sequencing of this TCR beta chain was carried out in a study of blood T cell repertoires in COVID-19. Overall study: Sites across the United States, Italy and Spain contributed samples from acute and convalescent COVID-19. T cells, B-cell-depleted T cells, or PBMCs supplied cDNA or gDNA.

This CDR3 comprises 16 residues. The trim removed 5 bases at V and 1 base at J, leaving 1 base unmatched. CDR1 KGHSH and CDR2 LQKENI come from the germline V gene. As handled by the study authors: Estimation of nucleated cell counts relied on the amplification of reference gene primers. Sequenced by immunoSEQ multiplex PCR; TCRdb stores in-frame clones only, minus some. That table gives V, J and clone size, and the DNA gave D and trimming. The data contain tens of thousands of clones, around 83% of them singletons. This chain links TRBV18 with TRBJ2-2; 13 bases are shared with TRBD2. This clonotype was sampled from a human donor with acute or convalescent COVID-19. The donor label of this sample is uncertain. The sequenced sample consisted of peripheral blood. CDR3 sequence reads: CASSRTSGGNTGELFF. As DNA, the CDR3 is TGTGCCAGCTCAAGGACTAGCGGGGGGAACACCGGGGAGCTGTTTTTT.